The 15 T cell receptor beta chains in this list originate from one sample, sequenced in a study of T cells in narcolepsy (dated by TCRdb to the late 2010s). Libraries came from the immunoSEQ multiplex PCR assay. In TCRdb, the immuneACCESS table is reduced to in-frame sequences with V and J assigned. These tables do not hold every clone; where another copy was compared, an unresolved V gene accounts for under half, and the others remain unexplained. The sample includes 27,000 or so clones, with roughly four fifths observed a single time. Together, the top ten hold more than 0.9% of the sample. The sample consisted of CD45RA- memory CD4+ T cells from PBMCs. This specimen's cell subset or site label, per the study, means: memory T cells sorted ex vivo from peripheral blood. These receptors all stem from a human donor with narcolepsy.

J is TRBJ2-1 and V is TRBV11-3; 9 bases are a match to TRBD2. Germline assignment: CDR1 SGHNT and CDR2 YENEEA. Germline trimming cut 2 bases from V and 7 bases from J; bases unmatched to any gene: 9. CDR3 length: 16 amino acids. CDR3 DNA: TGTGCCAGCAGCTTATTGGGCGGGAGGGCCGCGAATGAGCAGTTCTTC. As protein: CASSLLGGRAANEQFF.

J is TRBJ2-5 and V is TRBV28, with 10 bases that match TRBD2. Looked up from germline, CDR1 is MDHEN and CDR2 is SYDVKM. CDR3 length: 15 amino acids. Trimming took 4 bases from V and 2 from J; bases not matched to a gene: 4. The CDR3 is CASSSLAGGQETQYF. The CDR3 DNA sequence: TGTGCCAGCAGTTCGTTAGCGGGGGGTCAAGAGACCCAGTACTTC. The whole variable domain, remainder taken from reference TRBV28 and TRBJ2-5, is DVKVTQSSRYLVKRTGEKVFLECVQDMDHENMFWYRQDPGLGLRLIYFSYDVKMKEKGDIPEGYSVSREKKERFSLILESASTNQTSMYLCASSSLAGGQETQYFGPGTRLLVL.

In this sample, this clone turned up once. This chain joins TRBV5-1 and TRBJ2-5; maybe TRBD1 (5 bases). The DNA end lines up better with TRBJ2-7; the J call may be wrong. There are 15 residues in the CDR3. Per germline, CDR1 SGHRS and CDR2 YFSETQ. The CDR3 sequence is CASSFGHRQTYEQYF. The CDR3 coding sequence is TGCGCCAGCAGCTTCGGACACCGTCAAACCTACGAGCAGTACTTC.

The chain joins TRBV28 to TRBJ2-4; 9 bases fit TRBD1. Losses at the gene ends were 4 bases for V and 8 bases for J; bases not matched to a gene: 9. The CDR3 has 15 amino acids. Per germline, CDR1 MDHEN and CDR2 SYDVKM. The CDR3 here is CASSSTGQGMDIQYF. CDR3 DNA sequence: TGTGCCAGCAGTTCAACAGGACAGGGGATGGACATTCAGTACTTC.

The chain combines TRBV19 with TRBJ1-1, with TRBD1 matching over 7 bases. The CDR3 loop spans 15 amino acids. V was pared by 7 bases and J by 11 bases, with 19 bases of the junction left unmatched. The V gene's germline CDR1 is LNHDA and CDR2 SQIVND (reference sequence). The CDR3: CASNAPDRPHQGAFF. The DNA for the CDR3 is TGTGCCAGTAATGCTCCGGACAGGCCCCACCAAGGGGCTTTCTTT.

V is TRBV7-2 and J is TRBJ2-5; D unresolved. The DNA end is more similar to TRBJ2-7, so the J call may be wrong. From germline, CDR1 is SGHTA and CDR2 FQGNSA. The CDR3 length is 13 residues. CDR3 region: CASSSQPPYEQYF. The DNA for the CDR3 is TGTGCCAGCAGCTCCCAGCCTCCCTACGAGCAGTACTTC.

The chain has TRBV5-1 and TRBJ1-1; no firm D call. V shed 0 bases and J shed 0 bases, with 12 bases lying between them. This CDR3 has 16 amino acids. The germline gives CDR1 SGHRS, CDR2 YFSETQ. The CDR3 reads CASSLGQAYMNTEAFF. The DNA for the CDR3 is TGCGCCAGCAGCTTGGGTCAGGCATACATGAACACTGAAGCTTTCTTT. The variable domain in full, with the rest retrieved from reference TRBV5-1 and TRBJ1-1, is KAGVTQTPRYLIKTRGQQVTLSCSPISGHRSVSWYQQTPGQGLQFLFEYFSETQRNKGNFPGRFSGRQFSNSRSEMNVSTLELGDSALYLCASSLGQAYMNTEAFFGQGTRLTVV.

CDR3 in DNA: TGTGCCAGCAGCTTGACGGGGAACACTGAAGCTTTCTTT. It is translated as CASSLTGNTEAFF. The chain couples TRBV5-4 to TRBJ1-1, with D unclear. Per germline, CDR1 SGHNT and CDR2 YYREEE (reference sequence). There are 13 residues in the CDR3. The V gene lost 1 base and the J gene lost 1 base, with 5 bases spanning the gap.

The rearrangement uses TRBV15 and TRBJ1-4; 7 bases are a match to TRBD1. With 1 base clipped from V and 8 bases from J, the junction kept 7 bases outside the gene matches. Germline V gene sequence: CDR1 LNHNV, CDR2 YYDKDF (reference sequence). This CDR3 is built from 15 residues. This chain's CDR3 is CATSRARGRTEKLFF. The CDR3 nucleotides read TGTGCCACCAGCAGAGCCAGGGGGAGGACAGAAAAACTGTTTTTT.

The chain has TRBV30 and TRBJ1-4, with a possible D match to TRBD1 (6 bases). Trimming stripped 2 bases from V and 8 bases from J, with 18 bases between. Per the germline V gene, CDR1 is GTSNPN and CDR2 is SVGIG (reference sequence). CDR3 length equals 15 residues. CDR3 DNA sequence: TGTGCCTGGAGTCCCGGAAATCAGGGGCCCGAAAAACTGTTTTTT. Translated, it gives CAWSPGNQGPEKLFF. Together with reference TRBV30 and TRBJ1-4, the CDR3 gives the full variable domain: SQTIHQWPATLVQPVGSPLSLECTVEGTSNPNLYWYRQAAGRGLQLLFYSVGIGQISSEVPQNLSASRPQDRQFILSSKKLLLSDSGFYLCAWSPGNQGPEKLFFGSGTQLSVL.

In its sample, this clone was seen once. The rearrangement uses TRBV7-3 and TRBJ2-2, with D hard to call. The CDR3 extends over 13 amino acids. The V gene lost 4 bases and the J gene lost 6 bases, with 9 bases spanning the gap. Germline V lookup: CDR1 SGHTA, CDR2 FQGTGA. The CDR3 sequence: CASSSSMSGELFF. CDR3 sequence (DNA): TGTGCCAGCAGCTCTAGTATGTCCGGGGAGCTGTTTTTT.

This clone was seen a handful of times. For the CDR3, the DNA is TGTGCCAGCACCCCGGGGGGGGCCTCGCTCGAGCAGTACTTC. It encodes CASTPGGASLEQYF. V gene TRBV28 combines with J gene TRBJ2-5, with 8 bases that match TRBD2. TRBJ2-7 matches the DNA end more closely, so the J call is doubtful. The CDR3 contains 14 residues. Germline CDR1 MDHEN, CDR2 SYDVKM.

The CDR3 sequence is CAWSGGTSGRWDTQYF. CDR3 sequence (DNA): TGTGCCTGGAGTGGGGGGACTAGCGGGAGGTGGGATACGCAGTATTTT. V gene TRBV30 combines with J gene TRBJ2-3, with TRBD2 identical over 15 bases. The CDR3 runs to 16 residues. The ends lost 1 base at V and 6 bases at J; junction bases unmatched: 5. In germline, CDR1 is GTSNPN, CDR2 SVGIG (reference sequence).

V usage is TRBV28 and J usage is TRBJ1-2, with 8 bases aligning to TRBD1. Unmatched junction bases numbered 5, after V lost 6 bases and J lost 8 bases. The germline gives CDR1 MDHEN, CDR2 SYDVKM. The CDR3 consists of 12 residues. In nucleotides, the CDR3 is TGTGCCAGCAGATTTCAGGGGGCGGGCTACACCTTC. This sequence encodes CASRFQGAGYTF.

The chain joins TRBV11-2 to TRBJ2-5; D remains ambiguous. The CDR3 totals 11 residues. Trimming took off 5 bases at V and 0 bases at J, with 1 base between the two ends. From germline, CDR1 is SGHAT and CDR2 FQNNGV. The CDR3 bases are TGTGCCAGCAGCGACCAAGAGACCCAGTACTTC. Translation: CASSDQETQYF.